This entry concerns a single TCR beta chain. Its antigen is still unknown. Profiling relied on immunoSEQ multiplex PCR, and the TCRdb table lists in-frame clones only, not all of them. The sample yields around 1.1 million clones, around three quarters seen once. The CDR3 contains 22 residues. Germline CDR1 and CDR2: LGHNA and YSLEER. Losses at the gene ends were 1 base for V and 0 bases for J; bases not matched to a gene: 13. The data were obtained in a study of shared clonotypes between healthy human individuals. Findings and limits, study-wide: Relative to their counterparts shared across all four donors, non-shared clonotypes exhibited diminished generation probabilities.

The material sequenced was memory CD4+ T cells from PBMCs. Subset denoted: CD45RA-negative fraction. The chain combines TRBV4-3 with TRBJ2-3; TRBD2 matches 16 bases. This clonotype was sampled from a man between 18 and 35 years old in good health. Some clones in this sample may be carry-over from other donors' samples. The CDR3 nucleotides are TGCGCCAGCAGCCAAGGAAAGTGGGCCGGGACTAGCGGGAGGGCGAGCACAGATACGCAGTATTTT. Its translation: CASSQGKWAGTSGRASTDTQYF.